What follows is one TCR beta chain and its context. Antigen: not known. The sample is drawn from a study of blood T cells in healthy people across ages. CDR3 size: 16 residues. With V trimmed by 7 bases and J by 1 base, 10 bases remained unmatched. The germline V gene encodes CDR1 SGHRS and CDR2 YFSETQ. Alongside a J-beta primer mix, a sample-barcoded 5' primer served in a second PCR lasting 7 to 11 cycles. MiXCR, run by TCRdb on the 5' RACE reads, gives a single entry per CDR3 protein. The table has around 1.5 million distinct CDR3 sequences, 34% seen once; the top ten hold approximately 11%. Study results and limitations: TCR beta diversity per million T cells fell roughly linearly with age.

The V gene is TRBV5-1, the J gene TRBJ2-1, with 8 bases matching TRBD2. Sequencing used blood. The sequence was obtained from a woman aged 25 to 39 in good health. The CDR3 nucleotides read TGCGCCAGCGCCGGGGGGGGAAGTGGATCCTACAATGAGCAGTTCTTC. Its protein product is CASAGGGSGSYNEQFF. The full variable domain, rest sourced from reference TRBV5-1 and TRBJ2-1, is KAGVTQTPRYLIKTRGQQVTLSCSPISGHRSVSWYQQTPGQGLQFLFEYFSETQRNKGNFPGRFSGRQFSNSRSEMNVSTLELGDSALYLCASAGGGSGSYNEQFFGPGTRLTVL.